Below, 29 T cell receptor beta chains from the same sample are listed, as sequenced in a study of T cells expressing NK-cell markers. Using the 5' RACE reads, TCRdb records one entry per CDR3 protein without DNA. The table for this sample gives roughly 450,000 distinct CDR3 sequences. The sequenced material came from blood T cells: a sorted CD56 or NKG2C T cell subset, CD4+ or CD8+ T cells, or bulk PBMC T cells (not recorded which). The receptors here all came from a woman aged 45-65 years in good health.

The V call is TRBV18, the J call TRBJ1-6; TCRdb gives TRBD1 as the D gene, but with no DNA this cannot be confirmed. Germline values: CDR1 KGHSH, CDR2 LQKENI. The length of the CDR3 is 15 residues. The CDR3 sequence is CASSPGTGSNSPLHF.

V and J are TRBV12-3 or TRBV12-4 and TRBJ2-1; TCRdb lists TRBD1, though no DNA is available to test this call. This CDR3 region has 13 residues. The CDR3 reads CASNPWERGRQFF.

The V and J genes are TRBV6-6 and TRBJ2-5; the D call from TCRdb, TRBD2, cannot be confirmed without DNA. The CDR3 has 15 residues. Germline values: CDR1 MNHNY, CDR2 SVGAGI (reference sequence). The CDR3 sequence is CASRSGTSILETQYF.

This chain uses TRBV7-9 with TRBJ1-4. The CDR3 covers 15 residues. CDR1 is SEHNR and CDR2 is FQNEAQ in the germline V gene (reference sequence). This CDR3 reads CASSPDGATNEKLFF.

The rearrangement uses TRBV6-2 or TRBV6-3 and TRBJ2-2. The CDR3 covers 14 residues. The V gene's germline CDR1 is MNHEY and CDR2 SVGEGT. CDR3 sequence: CASSYSMDTGELFF.

The V gene is TRBV7-7, the J gene TRBJ2-1; the TCRdb call, TRBD1, lacks DNA for checking. The CDR3 sequence is 13 residues long. Looked up from germline, CDR1 is SSHAT and CDR2 is FNYEAQ (reference sequence). CDR3 sequence reads: CASSSSRTTEQFF. The whole variable domain, filled in from reference TRBV7-7 and TRBJ2-1, reads GAGVSQSPRYKVTKRGQDVTLRCDPISSHATLYWYQQALGQGPEFLTYFNYEAQPDKSGLPSDRFSAERPEGSISTLTIQRTEQRDSAMYRCASSSSRTTEQFFGPGTRLTVL.

The rearrangement uses TRBV11-2 and TRBJ2-1; TCRdb proposes TRBD2, but this gene call is untestable without DNA. There are 17 residues in the CDR3. Germline-derived CDR1 and CDR2 are SGHAT and FQNNGV. The chain's CDR3 is CASSPGWRGLNYNEQFF.

This chain joins TRBV20-1 and TRBJ1-1. The CDR3 spans 14 residues. Germline CDR1 is DFQATT and CDR2 is SNEGSKA (reference sequence). The CDR3 sequence: CSAQIGRMNTEAFF.

The chain couples TRBV12-3 or TRBV12-4 to TRBJ2-5; TCRdb's D gene call, TRBD2, goes unchecked for lack of DNA. The CDR3 is made up of 13 amino acids. The CDR3 loop is CASTETSDETQYF.

V and J are TRBV12-3 or TRBV12-4 and TRBJ2-1; TCRdb lists TRBD2, though no DNA is available to test this call. This CDR3 is built from 14 residues. CDR3 residues: CASSRLAGEGEQFF.

V usage is TRBV3-1 and J usage is TRBJ1-2; without DNA, the TCRdb call of TRBD1 cannot be checked. The CDR3 is made up of 18 amino acids. Germline CDR1 reads LGHDT; CDR2 reads YNNKEL (reference sequence). The CDR3 region is CASSQDRFREQESYGYTF.

The rearrangement uses TRBV12-3 or TRBV12-4 and TRBJ1-1. CDR3 length: 13 amino acids. The CDR3 sequence is CASSLADSSKAFF.

This chain's CDR3 is CASGTGSYNSPLHF. The V and J genes are TRBV5-1 and TRBJ1-6; the TCRdb D gene call, TRBD1, has no DNA to confirm it. Germline CDR1 is SGHRS and CDR2 is YFSETQ. CDR3 length: 14 amino acids.

The CDR3 sequence is CASSFELMGRTNYGYTF. V usage is TRBV5-1 and J usage is TRBJ1-2. Germline CDR1 and CDR2: SGHRS and YFSETQ. The CDR3 extends over 17 amino acids. Combining the CDR3 with reference TRBV5-1 and TRBJ1-2 gives the whole variable domain KAGVTQTPRYLIKTRGQQVTLSCSPISGHRSVSWYQQTPGQGLQFLFEYFSETQRNKGNFPGRFSGRQFSNSRSEMNVSTLELGDSALYLCASSFELMGRTNYGYTFGSGTRLTVV.

The V gene is TRBV10-3, the J gene TRBJ2-3; as DNA is missing, the TRBD2 call by TCRdb cannot be tested. The CDR3 runs 15 residues. Germline lookup yields CDR1 ENHRY and CDR2 SYGVKD. CDR3 amino acids: CATLGHAGPTDTQYF.

J is TRBJ1-6 and V is TRBV28; absent DNA, TCRdb's TRBD1 call cannot be checked. Germline V gene sequence: CDR1 MDHEN, CDR2 SYDVKM. The CDR3 length is 14 residues. CDR3 in amino acids: CASSRTGRNSPLHF.

This chain links TRBV6-1 with TRBJ2-7; TCRdb's D call, TRBD1, is unchecked because there is no DNA. Germline assignment: CDR1 MNHNS and CDR2 SASEGT. The CDR3 is 14 amino acids. CDR3 in amino acids: CASSGRTENYEQYF.

The chain recombines TRBV5-1 with TRBJ2-2. There are 14 residues in the CDR3. Germline V lookup: CDR1 SGHRS, CDR2 YFSETQ. The CDR3 is CASIDGPTTGELFF.

The CDR3 loop is CSASWFGRAPNEQFF. The rearrangement uses TRBV20-1 and TRBJ2-1; TCRdb calls TRBD2, which cannot be checked without DNA. Germline V gives CDR1 DFQATT, CDR2 SNEGSKA (reference sequence). CDR3 length equals 15 residues.

The CDR3 reads CASISFGGGEQFF. The chain carries TRBV6-5 and TRBJ2-1; as DNA is missing, the TRBD1 call by TCRdb cannot be tested. The CDR3 totals 13 residues. Germline loops: CDR1 MNHEY, CDR2 SVGAGI.

The chain joins TRBV29-1 to TRBJ2-1; TCRdb reports TRBD1, a call that lacks DNA to check it against. The CDR3 length is 14 residues. CDR1 is SQVTM and CDR2 is ANQGSEA in the germline V gene. CDR3 region: CSVPLLGQEDEQFF.

The V gene is TRBV14, the J gene TRBJ1-1; as DNA is missing, the TRBD1 call by TCRdb cannot be tested. Germline V gene data show CDR1 as SGHDN and CDR2 as FVKESK. The CDR3 spans 16 residues. The CDR3 spells CASSQRTGGRNTEAFF.

V usage is TRBV28 and J usage is TRBJ2-2. Germline CDR1 MDHEN, CDR2 SYDVKM. The CDR3 sequence is 15 residues long. CDR3: CASSPVLADTGELFF.

The V and J genes are TRBV29-1 and TRBJ2-3; the D call of TRBD1 rests on TCRdb alone, since no DNA is present to check it. The CDR3 consists of 14 residues. Germline V gene data show CDR1 as SQVTM and CDR2 as ANQGSEA. This CDR3 is CSVVDRASIIAQYF.

The chain links TRBV5-1 to TRBJ2-1; no DNA is available, so the TRBD2 call from TCRdb remains unchecked. This CDR3 comprises 15 residues. Germline lookup yields CDR1 SGHRS and CDR2 YFSETQ. The CDR3 loop reads CASSPGLADYNEQFF.

The rearrangement links TRBV7-8 to TRBJ1-5; TCRdb lists TRBD1, though no DNA is available to test this call. The CDR3 is 16 amino acids. Germline assignment: CDR1 SGHVS and CDR2 FQNEAQ. The CDR3 protein is CASSPRTGDPDQPQHF.

The rearrangement links TRBV3-1 to TRBJ1-1; the D call from TCRdb, TRBD1, cannot be confirmed without DNA. The CDR3 extends over 16 amino acids. CDR1 and CDR2 from the germline V gene are LGHDT and YNNKEL (reference sequence). The CDR3 spells CASSQAFSGTGTEAFF.

This chain links TRBV5-1 with TRBJ2-3; TCRdb selects TRBD1, and the lack of DNA leaves this call unchecked. CDR1 and CDR2 from the germline V gene are SGHRS and YFSETQ. This CDR3 comprises 17 residues. This CDR3 reads CASSPHETGSGTDTQYF.

The chain is built from TRBV4-1 and TRBJ2-2; TCRdb selects TRBD1, and the lack of DNA leaves this call unchecked. The CDR3 spans 16 residues. The germline V gene has CDR1 MGHRA and CDR2 YSYEKL. The CDR3 reads CASSKGDRSSTGELFF.